The sample holds many counts of the clone carrying this TCR beta chain. With 1 base clipped from V and 4 bases from J, the junction kept 5 bases outside the gene matches. The CDR3 covers 16 residues. The germline V gene has CDR1 LGHDT and CDR2 YNNKEL (reference sequence). The data originate from a study of neurological immune-mediated disorders. TCRdb reprocessed the 5' RACE reads via MiXCR and lists one record per CDR3 protein. The data hold 110,000 or so distinct CDR3 sequences, with roughly 3.2% observed a single time. Sequenced sample: PBMCs. The gene calls are TRBV3-1 and TRBJ2-2; 8 bases are shared with TRBD2. This receptor was obtained from a woman younger than 45 with multiple sclerosis. This chain's CDR3 is CASSQAGGRITGELFF. The DNA of the CDR3 is TGTGCCAGCAGCCAAGCGGGGGGGCGGATCACCGGGGAGCTGTTTTTT.